What follows describes a single T cell receptor beta chain. This clone is a singleton in its sample. Its antigen remains unidentified. Nothing much larger sits one base from this clone, and base qualities are not available. These data come from a study of CD8+ T cells in alopecia areata (dated by TCRdb to the late 2010s). For the study in its entirety: The treated patients, all with moderate-to-severe alopecia areata, were enrolled in an open-label pilot trial of oral tofacitinib given at 5 to 10 mg twice daily. Tofacitinib was administered for 6 to 18 months, and 6 months of follow-up off drug were then conducted to assess delayed response and recurrence. For the treated patients, the SALT score, which quantifies what percentage of scalp surface area is affected, served as the measure of disease severity. The study used high-throughput TCRbeta sequencing to examine T cell clonal expansion in alopecia areata, in both the C3H/HeJ mouse model and human patients. On the human side, TCRbeta sequencing was run on scalp tissue and on sorted CD4+ and CD8+ peripheral blood T cells from healthy controls and from alopecia areata patients with either patchy or totalis/universalis disease. Patients on tofacitinib were biopsied at baseline and after 4 and 24 weeks of treatment, and several of the patients also had a later scalp biopsy. Scalp clonality was compared across normal scalp (n=4), patchy alopecia areata scalp (n=8), and alopecia totalis/universalis scalp (n=8). RNA came from the PAXgene miRNA kit for fixed scalp, the miRNeasy kit for PBMCs, and the RNeasy kit for mouse skin. TCRbeta CDR3 regions were amplified by immunoSEQ multiplex PCR using 35 Vbeta forward and 13 Jbeta reverse primers. What the research found in general, with its limitations: Higher clonality and more expanded CD8+ clones were observed in lesional scalp than in normal scalp, particularly in alopecia totalis/universalis, a finding suggestive of antigenic drive. Many expanded lesional clones persisted in scalp and blood during tofacitinib treatment, which may partly explain relapse after stopping treatment. Shared TCR sequences between patients were less evident than in mice, which may be partly attributable to HLA diversity in the patient population. Scalp clonality and the number of expanded CD8+ clones among the top 100 scalp clones were significantly decreased by tofacitinib. The treated cohort was small, with a single nonresponder, so links between baseline CD8+ expansion and response need larger studies. Resident alphabeta T cells in normal human skin are also sequenced, complicating scalp TCR repertoire analysis, unlike mouse skin dominated by gammadelta T cells.

The label giving this sample's time point can be read as: more than three weeks on oral tofacitinib. The treatment or condition label on this specimen signifies: oral pan-JAK inhibitor, 5-10 mg twice daily. Peripheral blood and lesional scalp punch biopsies were obtained from patients with alopecia areata. PBMCs were isolated by density centrifugation and stained for CD3, CD4 and CD8, after which CD4+ and CD8+ T cells were sorted on a FACSAria. The library relied on the immunoSEQ multiplex PCR assay. To provide template for TCR sequencing, every sample had RNA extracted and reverse transcribed into cDNA. First-strand cDNA was synthesized with SuperScript III using a 2:1 mix of oligo-dT and random hexamers. A synthetic immune receptor repertoire was used to measure amplification bias, and any remaining bias was corrected computationally. Processing in the source paper ran as follows. Raw reads were preprocessed for error removal, and CDR3 was defined according to IMGT conventions as running from the conserved cysteine to phenylalanine. Clonality was computed by normalizing Shannon entropy by log2 of the number of productive unique TCRs and subtracting the result from 1. Whether each scalp clone was CD4 or CD8 was inferred by checking scalp TCRbeta sequences against the CD4 and CD8 repertoires from sorted blood. Sourced from immuneACCESS, this table was stored by TCRdb with only in-frame sequences that have V and J called. A share of the clones is absent; for the studies checked, an unresolved V gene accounts for under half, and the remainder has no known explanation. D and trimming come from the DNA, and the V and J calls and clone size come from that table. The sample contains some 220,000 clones, about 58% of them found a single time. The ten largest clones add up to roughly 1.5% of the sample.

The source material was CD4+ T cells sorted from blood, sampled at week 4, from a patient treated with tofacitinib. This sequence originates from a human donor with alopecia areata.

CDR3 loop: CAWGPRGELFF. The DNA is as follows: TGTGCCTGGGGTCCGCGGGGGGAGCTGTTTTTT. The V and J genes are TRBV30 and TRBJ2-2, with the D gene not confidently named. V is shortened by 5 bases, J by 8 bases, and the region joining them spans 9 bases. The CDR3 spans 11 residues, from the cysteine through the phenylalanine. Only the CDR3 region is kept as DNA, spanning 33 bases read in frame from base 1. From a lookup of the germline V gene (reference sequence), CDR1 and CDR2 are GTSNPN and SVGIG.